Listed below are T cell receptor beta chains from one sample, sequenced in a study of cytomegalovirus exposure and HLA in healthy donors. Here immunoSEQ multiplex PCR was the method, and the copy in TCRdb shows in-frame clones only, minus some. Its clone listing holds around 84,000 clones. What was sequenced was PBMCs. The source of these receptors is a man aged 25 to 45 in good health and CMV-seronegative. Both conserved end residues are part of each CDR3. The D gene is left open where the match is weak.

cdr3_nt,cdr3_aa,d_call,v_call,j_call
TGCAGCGCAAACCCAGGCCAAGAGACCCAGTACTTC,CSANPGQETQYF,.,TRBV29-1,TRBJ2-5
TGTGCCAGCTCATCTAGCTTCCAAGAGACCCAGTACTTC,CASSSSFQETQYF,.,TRBV18,TRBJ2-5
TGTGCCAGCAGCAGCAGGGCATCTGGCACTGAAGCTTTCTTT,CASSSRASGTEAFF,.,TRBV11-1,TRBJ1-1
TGTGCCAGCAGCGTGGCCCGGGAGAACGAGCAGTACTTC,CASSVARENEQYF,.,TRBV9,TRBJ2-7
TGTGCCAGCAGCCCTAGCGGGGGGGCCGCAGATACGCAGTATTTT,CASSPSGGAADTQYF,TRBD2,TRBV4-2,TRBJ2-3
TGTGCCAGCAGTTACGCCAGGGCATTGGGCCAGTACTTC,CASSYARALGQYF,.,TRBV6-5,TRBJ2-5
TGTGCCTGGAACCTGGGACAGCACTACGAGCAGTACTTC,CAWNLGQHYEQYF,TRBD1,TRBV30,TRBJ2-7
TGTGCCAGCAGTTGGGCCAACACAGATACGCAGTATTTT,CASSWANTDTQYF,.,TRBV6-5,TRBJ2-3
TGCGCCAGCAGCAGGCTAGCGCTTGCCTACGAGCAGTACTTC,CASSRLALAYEQYF,.,TRBV5-1,TRBJ2-7
TGTGCCAGTAGCGAGATCCCCGGGGAGCTGTTTTTT,CASSEIPGELFF,.,TRBV2,TRBJ2-2
TGTGCCAGCAGCCGCTCAGGGGTGAACACTGAAGCTTTCTTT,CASSRSGVNTEAFF,.,TRBV5-6,TRBJ1-1
TGCGCCAGCAGCCAAGGTGCCAGGGGGTACAGGAACTACGAGCAGTACTTC,CASSQGARGYRNYEQYF,TRBD1,TRBV4-1,TRBJ2-7
TGTGCCAGCAGCCAAGATCCCACAGGGGGGTCACCCCTCCACTTT,CASSQDPTGGSPLHF,TRBD1,TRBV4-2,TRBJ1-6
TGTGCCAGCAGTACGCCCCTAGGAAAACTGTTTTTT,CASSTPLGKLFF,.,TRBV6-5,TRBJ1-4
TGCGCCAGCCGAGGGACAGGGGGCGCGGGCACTGAAGCTTTCTTT,CASRGTGGAGTEAFF,TRBD1,TRBV5-1,TRBJ1-1
TGTGCCAGCAGTTACAGGTACGAGCAGTACTTC,CASSYRYEQYF,.,TRBV2,TRBJ2-7
TGTGCCAGCAGTTACGCGGGACGGACCTACAATGAGCAGTTCTTC,CASSYAGRTYNEQFF,.,TRBV6-5,TRBJ2-1
TGTGCCAGCAGGGTCGGGGTATCTGAAGCTTTCTTT,CASRVGVSEAFF,.,TRBV11-3,TRBJ1-1
TGCAGCGTTGACGCCGGCAGGGGACATGGAAACACCATATATTTT,CSVDAGRGHGNTIYF,.,TRBV29-1,TRBJ1-3
TGTGCCAGCAGCGTAGGCTACAGCCACCCTAACTATGGCTACACCTTC,CASSVGYSHPNYGYTF,.,TRBV9,TRBJ1-2
TGTGCCAGCAGCACCGGGACTAGCGACTACGAGCAGTACTTC,CASSTGTSDYEQYF,TRBD2,TRBV7-9,TRBJ2-7
TGCGCCAGCAGCCAAGATAGGGGGGGCTCTCGGACTGAAGCTTTCTTT,CASSQDRGGSRTEAFF,.,TRBV4-1,TRBJ1-1
TGTGCCAGCAGCTTAGGGAGGGGACTAGGGGTAGCGAGTGAGCAGTTCTTC,CASSLGRGLGVASEQFF,TRBD2,TRBV11-2,TRBJ2-1
TGTGCCAGCAGCGCAACAGGGGGCTACGAGCAGTACTTC,CASSATGGYEQYF,TRBD1,TRBV9,TRBJ2-7
TGTGCTAGCAGCCCTGGCGGGGGGGGCACAGATACGCAGTATTTT,CASSPGGGGTDTQYF,TRBD2,TRBV7-7,TRBJ2-3
TGTGCCAGCAGTTACTCAGCGGGCCGCAATCAGCCCCAGCATTTT,CASSYSAGRNQPQHF,.,TRBV6-5,TRBJ1-5
TGCGCCAGCAGCTTTCGGGAACAGGGGGGCTACGAGCAGTACTTC,CASSFREQGGYEQYF,TRBD1,TRBV4-1,TRBJ2-7
TGTGCCAGCAGTTACTCTCAGGGGATAACAGATACGCAGTATTTT,CASSYSQGITDTQYF,.,TRBV6-5,TRBJ2-3
TGTGCCATCAGTCCGAGTTGGGGGGGAAACATTCAGTACTTC,CAISPSWGGNIQYF,TRBD2,TRBV10-3,TRBJ2-4
TGTGCCAGTAGCCGGAGGGCCGTCGGTGGGTCAAAAGAGACCCAGTACTTC,CASSRRAVGGSKETQYF,.,TRBV19,TRBJ2-5
TGCGCCAGCAGTTACCGGGACAGGCGACTAGCGGGTCGTAGCACAGATACGCAGTATTTT,CASSYRDRRLAGRSTDTQYF,TRBD2,TRBV5-1,TRBJ2-3
TGTGCCAGCTCATCGACCCGGGACAGCAACTTCTATGGCTACACCTTC,CASSSTRDSNFYGYTF,TRBD1,TRBV18,TRBJ1-2
TGCGCCAGCAGTGGACCTACAGGTGGGACTGGAAACACCATATATTTT,CASSGPTGGTGNTIYF,.,TRBV10-2,TRBJ1-3
TGTGCCAGCAGCCAAGATGCAGGGACCTACGAGCAGTACTTC,CASSQDAGTYEQYF,.,TRBV14,TRBJ2-7
TGTGCCAGCAGTGAGCAACCGGTAAATCAGCCCCAGCATTTT,CASSEQPVNQPQHF,.,TRBV2,TRBJ1-5
TGTGCCTGGAGTGTCGGGGGGTCCTACGAGCAGTACTTC,CAWSVGGSYEQYF,TRBD2,TRBV30,TRBJ2-7
TGTGCCAGCAGCCAGGCATACGAGCAGTACTTC,CASSQAYEQYF,.,TRBV4-2,TRBJ2-7
TGTGCCAGCAGCCTCCCGGGGCGGGGGGACTTCGCCGAGCAGTACTTC,CASSLPGRGDFAEQYF,TRBD2,TRBV5-6,TRBJ2-7
TGTGCCAGCAGCTTGTACGAGGATCAGCCCCAGCATTTT,CASSLYEDQPQHF,.,TRBV5-5,TRBJ1-5
TGTGCCAGTAGCAAACCGGGACTAGCGGGATCGGAGACCCAGTACTTC,CASSKPGLAGSETQYF,TRBD2,TRBV19,TRBJ2-5
TGCGCCAGCAGCCAAGGGACTAGCTTCTACGAGCAGTACTTC,CASSQGTSFYEQYF,TRBD2,TRBV4-1,TRBJ2-7
TGCGCCAGCAGCCAAGGGTTCAGCGGGGGGAATGAGCAGTTCTTC,CASSQGFSGGNEQFF,TRBD2,TRBV4-3,TRBJ2-1
TGTGCCAGCAGTGAAGACCGGGACAGTTACTACAATGAGCAGTTCTTC,CASSEDRDSYYNEQFF,TRBD1,TRBV2,TRBJ2-1
TGTGCCAGCAGCGTATCCCCCGACACTGAAGCTTTCTTT,CASSVSPDTEAFF,.,TRBV9,TRBJ1-1
TGTGCCAGCAGTTACCCGCGCGGGAGCCCCACCGGGGAGCTGTTTTTT,CASSYPRGSPTGELFF,TRBD2,TRBV6-6,TRBJ2-2
TGTGCCAGCAGTGGGGAACAGGGGGAAGGCACAGATACGCAGTATTTT,CASSGEQGEGTDTQYF,TRBD1,TRBV6-4,TRBJ2-3
TGTGCCAGTAGTATGTGGGCGACCTCCTACGAGCAGTACTTC,CASSMWATSYEQYF,.,TRBV19,TRBJ2-7
TGTGCCAGCAGCGTAGGGGGGGGAGGTTACGAGCAGTACTTC,CASSVGGGGYEQYF,TRBD2,TRBV9,TRBJ2-7
TGCGCCAGCAGGGACCCCGGACAGGGGGCCTACAATGAGCAGTTCTTC,CASRDPGQGAYNEQFF,TRBD1,TRBV10-2,TRBJ2-1
TGTGCCAGCAGCGTAGGTGGGGGGGTAGACACTGAAGCTTTCTTT,CASSVGGGVDTEAFF,.,TRBV9,TRBJ1-1
TGTGCCAGCAGGGACGACAGGGTGATTCGCTATGGCTACACCTTC,CASRDDRVIRYGYTF,TRBD1,TRBV2,TRBJ1-2
TGTGCCAGCAGCCTAGCCGTCTCTGGGCAGTTCTTC,CASSLAVSGQFF,.,TRBV6-1,TRBJ2-1
TGCGCCAGCAGCTTGGGGGATCCGGGGACTGGCCTCACCGGGGAGCTGTTTTTT,CASSLGDPGTGLTGELFF,.,TRBV5-1,TRBJ2-2
TGTGCCAGCAGTTGGACAGGGGTCGAGCAGTACTTC,CASSWTGVEQYF,TRBD1,TRBV27,TRBJ2-7
TGTGCCAGCAGCCCCTGGGCTAGCGGAACAGATACGCAGTATTTT,CASSPWASGTDTQYF,TRBD2,TRBV7-3,TRBJ2-3
TGTGCCAGCAGCCCGGGGTCCGGGTACGAGCAGTACTTC,CASSPGSGYEQYF,.,TRBV11-3,TRBJ2-7
TGTGCCAGCAGCGCAACAGGGGGCTTGTCAGCGGGAGGTGGGGAGACCCAGTACTTC,CASSATGGLSAGGGETQYF,.,TRBV9,TRBJ2-5